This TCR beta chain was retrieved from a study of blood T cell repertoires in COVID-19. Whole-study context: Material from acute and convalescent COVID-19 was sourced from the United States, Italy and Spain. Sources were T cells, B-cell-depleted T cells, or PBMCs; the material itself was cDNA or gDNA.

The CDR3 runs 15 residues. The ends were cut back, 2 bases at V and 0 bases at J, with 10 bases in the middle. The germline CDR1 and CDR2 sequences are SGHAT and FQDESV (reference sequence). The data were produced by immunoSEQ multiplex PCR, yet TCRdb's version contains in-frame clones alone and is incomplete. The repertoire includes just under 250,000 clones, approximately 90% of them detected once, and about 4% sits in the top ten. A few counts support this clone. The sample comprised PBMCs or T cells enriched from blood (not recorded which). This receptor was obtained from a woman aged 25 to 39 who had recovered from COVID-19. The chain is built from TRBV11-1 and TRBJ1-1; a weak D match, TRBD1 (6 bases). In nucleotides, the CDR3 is TGTGCCAGCAGCTTACAGGGGCCTATGAACACTGAAGCTTTCTTT. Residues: CASSLQGPMNTEAFF.